Reported below is one TCR beta chain. Per the authors' pipeline: Amplification of reference gene primers was used by the study to estimate nucleated cell counts. Measured with immunoSEQ multiplex PCR; TCRdb has only the in-frame clones, and not every one. V and J calls and clone size are given by that table; D and trimming were obtained from the DNA. Among approximately 300,000 clones listed, approximately 82% were seen once. The CDR3 has 14 residues. The germline gives CDR1 SGHAT, CDR2 FQNNGV. Trimming took 6 bases from V and 6 from J; bases not matched to a gene: 5. The record originates from a study of blood T cell repertoires in COVID-19. Study context: Acute and convalescent COVID-19 samples came from the United States, Italy and Spain. The cDNA or gDNA used as material had been derived from T cells, B-cell-depleted T cells, or PBMCs.

The receptor's source is a woman in her forties or fifties with acute or convalescent COVID-19. The J gene is TRBJ1-6, the V gene TRBV11-2, with TRBD1 matching over 7 bases. Sequencing was performed on peripheral blood. For the CDR3, the DNA is TGTGCCAGCAGAGGCCGGGACAGTAATTCACCCCTCCACTTT. As protein: CASRGRDSNSPLHF.